This TCR beta chain was recovered during a study of blood T cell repertoires in COVID-19. V shed 6 bases and J 8 bases; nucleotides not matched to a gene: 14. This CDR3 is 15 amino acids long. Germline loops: CDR1 MNHEY, CDR2 SVGAGI. Clones were sequenced by immunoSEQ multiplex PCR, and TCRdb holds only the in-frame ones, with some missing. The table shows roughly 30,000 clones, with around 88% occurring only once. The source material was peripheral blood. The chain employs TRBV6-5 and TRBJ1-1, with 8 bases matching TRBD1. The TCR originated in a human donor in a cohort sampled during active COVID-19. The CDR3 here is CASSFGQGTTEEAFF. CDR3 nucleotides: TGTGCCAGCAGCTTCGGACAGGGAACAACGGAGGAAGCTTTCTTT.